This TCR beta chain stems from a study of beta chain features in type 1 diabetes. The CDR3 is 14 residues long. J lost 2 bases, V lost 4 bases, and 1 base had no gene match. Expressed TCRB transcripts were sequenced because the isolated RNA had all been reverse transcribed beforehand. The data were produced by immunoSEQ multiplex PCR, yet TCRdb's version contains in-frame clones alone and is incomplete. Of around 120,000 clones listed, around 15% were seen once; the top ten hold 2% to 3%. In its sample, this clone was seen a few times. Its antigen is undetermined. Findings of the study overall: Patients and controls would share equally any PCR tilt toward shorter templates. Within patients, naive, central memory and Treg TCRB repertoires seemed more similar than within healthy donors. Among patients with Type 1 diabetes, TCRB CDR3s were moderately but significantly shorter in every one of the four CD4+ subsets.

The TCR originated in a man aged 18 to 29 with type 1 diabetes. V usage is TRBV23-1 and J usage is TRBJ1-5; 8 positions agree with TRBD1. TRBV23-1 is marked as an open reading frame, function uncertain. The sample was central memory CD4+ T cells from blood. The CDR3 loop is CASSRGQGNQPQHF. Written as DNA, the CDR3 is TGCGCCAGCAGTCGGGGACAGGGCAATCAGCCCCAGCATTTT.